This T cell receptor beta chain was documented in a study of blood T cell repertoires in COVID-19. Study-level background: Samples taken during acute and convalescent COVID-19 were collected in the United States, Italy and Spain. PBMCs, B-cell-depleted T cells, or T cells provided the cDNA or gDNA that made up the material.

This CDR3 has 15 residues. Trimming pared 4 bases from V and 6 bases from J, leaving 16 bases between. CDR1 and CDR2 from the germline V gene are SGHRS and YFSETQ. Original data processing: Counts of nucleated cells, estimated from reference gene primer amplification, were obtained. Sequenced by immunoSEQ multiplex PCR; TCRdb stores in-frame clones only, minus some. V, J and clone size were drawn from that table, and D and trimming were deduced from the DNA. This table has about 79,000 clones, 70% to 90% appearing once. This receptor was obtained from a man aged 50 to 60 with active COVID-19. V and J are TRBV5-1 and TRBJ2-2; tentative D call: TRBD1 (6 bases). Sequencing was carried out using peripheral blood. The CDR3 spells CASSPGQRGSGELFF. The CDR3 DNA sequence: TGCGCCAGCAGCCCGGGACAACGTGGATCCGGGGAGCTGTTTTTT.